Below, 26 T cell receptor beta chains from the same sample are listed, as sequenced in a study of shared clonotypes between healthy human individuals. Sequencing used immunoSEQ multiplex PCR; TCRdb keeps in-frame clones, though not all of them. The sample consists of around 2,000,000 clones, approximately 95% of them appearing once. Terminally differentiated effector memory CD45RA+ cells were left out of the naive CD8 fraction, which was CD45RO-negative and positively selected for CCR7. The sample taken for sequencing was naive CD8+ T cells sorted from blood. The receptors come from a man younger than 35 in good health.

The V call is TRBV29-1, the J call TRBJ1-2; D is uncertain. Trimming shortened V by 0 bases and J by 4 bases, and 12 bases separated the two germline ends. The CDR3 spans 14 residues. CDR1 SQVTM and CDR2 ANQGSEA come from the germline V gene. The CDR3 here is CSVEDEGLSYGYTF. In DNA, the CDR3 is TGCAGCGTTGAAGACGAGGGTTTGAGCTATGGCTACACCTTC.

The CDR3 sequence is CASSQRTGISYEQYF. DNA of the CDR3: TGCGCCAGCAGCCAGAGGACAGGGATCTCCTACGAGCAGTACTTC. The chain employs TRBV4-1 and TRBJ2-7; 8 bases align to TRBD1. The CDR3 length is 15 residues. CDR1 and CDR2 from the germline V gene are MGHRA and YSYEKL. V lost 3 bases, J lost 0 bases, and 4 bases stayed unmatched.

The chain couples TRBV27 to TRBJ2-6; D unresolved. This CDR3 region has 15 residues. Trimming left V 2 bases short and J 0 bases short, with 5 bases between. In germline, CDR1 is MNHEY, CDR2 SMNVEV (reference sequence). The CDR3 sequence: CASSLGNSGANVLTF. CDR3 nucleotide sequence: TGTGCCAGCAGTTTAGGGAACTCTGGGGCCAACGTCCTGACTTTC.

This chain joins TRBV29-1 and TRBJ2-5, with a weak D call TRBD1 (6 bases). The CDR3 is made up of 13 amino acids. Trimming cost V 8 bases and J 1 base, with 14 bases left between them. The germline CDR1 and CDR2 sequences are SQVTM and ANQGSEA. The CDR3 bases are TGCAGCACCGAACAGGGTCTCCAAGAGACCCAGTACTTC. It is translated as CSTEQGLQETQYF.

The chain recombines TRBV9 with TRBJ2-7, with 8 nucleotides matching TRBD2. The germline V gene encodes CDR1 SGDLS and CDR2 YYNGEE. V lost 3 bases to trimming and J lost 5 bases; unmatched junction nucleotides: 10. The CDR3 length is 15 residues. CDR3 in amino acids: CASSAQGLAYDEQYF. CDR3 coding DNA: TGTGCCAGCAGCGCCCAAGGACTAGCCTACGACGAGCAGTACTTC.

The V call is TRBV7-9, the J call TRBJ1-1; weak D call: TRBD1 (5 bases). The V gene lost 5 bases and the J gene lost 4 bases, with 14 bases spanning the gap. From germline, CDR1 is SEHNR and CDR2 FQNEAQ (reference sequence). CDR3 size: 14 residues. In DNA form, the CDR3 reads TGTGCCAGCAGCCGGGGGATTTTGGGCACTGAAGCTTTCTTT. It yields the protein CASSRGILGTEAFF.

Of note for this clone: It is likely a read error, because the conserved phenylalanine at the end of the CDR3 is missing. Because the CDR3's place on the DNA is in doubt, the DNA is left out and the CDR3 is given as listed by TCRdb. This chain connects TRBV7-8 to TRBJ2-7; no check of the table's D call, TRBD1, against the DNA was made. Germline CDR1 is SGHVS and CDR2 is FQNEAQ. The CDR3 spans 12 residues, counting both ends. CDR3 sequence reads: CASSLGSGYPLL.

The chain recombines TRBV4-1 with TRBJ2-2, with 9 nucleotides matching TRBD2. J gave up 3 bases and V 1 base, and 9 bases lay outside the gene matches. Germline CDR1 MGHRA, CDR2 YSYEKL. The CDR3 extends over 18 amino acids. In DNA form, the CDR3 reads TGCGCCAGCAGCCAAGCGGTAGGGGCGGGAGGGTACACCGGGGAGCTGTTTTTT. This codes for CASSQAVGAGGYTGELFF.

This chain joins TRBV29-1 and TRBJ2-2, with TRBD2 matching over 8 bases. V was pared by 0 bases and J by 9 bases, with 6 bases of the junction left unmatched. The CDR3 length is 14 residues. From germline, CDR1 is SQVTM and CDR2 ANQGSEA. The DNA of the CDR3 is TGCAGCGTTGAAGATAGTAGCGGGATCCGGGAGCTGTTTTTT. Its translation is CSVEDSSGIRELFF.

The rearrangement links TRBV4-2 to TRBJ2-7, with D unresolved. The CDR3 totals 15 residues. CDR1 and CDR2 from the germline V gene are LGHNA and YNFKEQ. V lost 0 bases to trimming and J lost 0 bases, with 9 bases between them. CDR3 protein: CASSQDPVGSYEQYF. The CDR3 region has the DNA TGTGCCAGCAGCCAAGATCCCGTCGGCTCCTACGAGCAGTACTTC.

This chain uses TRBV4-3 with TRBJ2-7, with D perhaps matching TRBD2 (6 bases). Germline assignment: CDR1 LGHNA and CDR2 YSLEER. Trimming pared 1 base from V and 0 bases from J, leaving 16 bases between. The CDR3 runs to 17 residues. CDR3 nucleotides: TGCGCCAGCAGCCAAGGGATTCCGGGGGAACCCTCCTACGAGCAGTACTTC. This codes for CASSQGIPGEPSYEQYF.

This clone is a singleton in its sample. The chain has TRBV7-9 and TRBJ1-4; D is ambiguous. Germline V gives CDR1 SEHNR, CDR2 FQNEAQ (reference sequence). The CDR3 consists of 13 residues. V shed 1 base and J shed 6 bases, with 6 bases lying between them. The CDR3 region is CASSLVSDEKLFF. The DNA for the CDR3 is TGTGCCAGCAGCTTAGTCAGCGATGAAAAACTGTTTTTT.

The V and J genes are TRBV5-1 and TRBJ1-1; possibly TRBD1 for D (5 bases). Germline CDR1 is SGHRS and CDR2 is YFSETQ. This CDR3 region has 12 residues. Deletions cut 7 bases from V and 4 bases from J, with 11 bases between. CDR3 in amino acids: CASEIGATEAFF. In DNA, the CDR3 is TGCGCCAGCGAAATTGGGGCCACTGAAGCTTTCTTT.

The chain combines TRBV7-2 with TRBJ2-3, with D possibly TRBD1 on 5 matching bases. This CDR3 is 17 amino acids long. Germline CDR1 reads SGHTA; CDR2 reads FQGNSA. V was cut by 3 bases and J by 2 bases, with 18 bases left in between. The CDR3, as DNA: TGTGCCAGCAGCTTTTTCGACAGCCCAGTAGCCACAGATACGCAGTATTTT. It specifies CASSFFDSPVATDTQYF.

The CDR3 sequence: CASSQAPGGLGTGELFF. DNA for the CDR3: TGCGCCAGCAGCCAAGCCCCGGGAGGGTTAGGTACCGGGGAGCTGTTTTTT. V is TRBV4-3 and J is TRBJ2-2; 8 nucleotides agree with TRBD2. The J segment lost 5 bases and the V segment lost 1 base, leaving 9 bases of the junction unmatched. The CDR3 is 17 residues long. CDR1 and CDR2 from the germline V gene are LGHNA and YSLEER.

This chain uses TRBV6-5 with TRBJ1-6; perhaps TRBD1 as D (5 bases). This CDR3 spans 15 amino acids. V was shortened by 2 bases and J by 5 bases, with 10 bases between the two germline ends. Per the germline V gene, CDR1 is MNHEY and CDR2 is SVGAGI. Written as DNA, the CDR3 is TGTGCCAGCAGTTACACCCCGGGGGATAATTCACCCCTCCACTTT. The encoded protein is CASSYTPGDNSPLHF.

A note on this clone: The same CDR3 can be traced to other DNA sequences in this sample. The chain is built from TRBV27 and TRBJ2-5, with unresolved D. The V and J ends lost 6 bases and 5 bases respectively, with 10 bases between them. CDR1 and CDR2 (germline): MNHEY, SMNVEV (reference sequence). CDR3 length equals 12 residues. CDR3 in DNA: TGTGCCAGCAGCCCACCCGGGGAGACCCAGTACTTC. Residues: CASSPPGETQYF.

This chain uses TRBV7-2 with TRBJ1-1; a possible D gene is TRBD1 (6 bases). CDR3 length equals 14 residues. From germline, CDR1 is SGHTA and CDR2 FQGNSA. The ends were cut back, 5 bases at V and 4 bases at J, with 14 bases in the middle. The DNA of the CDR3 is TGTGCCAGCAGCACCACCCCAGGGGCCACTGAAGCTTTCTTT. This translates into CASSTTPGATEAFF.

V is TRBV6-1 and J is TRBJ2-3; D unresolved. Trimming left V 6 bases short and J 4 bases short, with 8 bases between. The CDR3 extends over 12 amino acids. Germline V CDR1 and CDR2: MNHNS, SASEGT. The CDR3 region is CASRSPADTQYF. CDR3 nucleotides: TGTGCCAGCAGATCTCCAGCAGATACGCAGTATTTT.

V and J are TRBV27 and TRBJ2-7; D remains unclear. CDR3 length: 14 amino acids. Trimming took 2 bases from V and 7 from J, leaving 15 bases between them. Germline V gene data show CDR1 as MNHEY and CDR2 as SMNVEV (reference sequence). The CDR3 region has the DNA TGTGCCAGCAGTTTACGTGGAGTCTGGGGTGAGCAGTACTTC. Amino acid sequence: CASSLRGVWGEQYF.

This sequence joins TRBV15 and TRBJ2-2; no firm D call. V lost 5 bases and J 6 bases, leaving 13 bases between the germline ends. CDR1 and CDR2 from the germline V gene are LNHNV and YYDKDF (reference sequence). The CDR3 contains 14 residues. The CDR3 loop reads CATSLLVVSGELFF. Here the CDR3 DNA reads TGTGCCACCAGCCTTCTGGTTGTGTCCGGGGAGCTGTTTTTT.

This chain uses TRBV7-2 with TRBJ2-2; D is unresolved. V lost 8 bases, J lost 5 bases, and 12 bases lay in between. The length of the CDR3 is 13 residues. The germline gives CDR1 SGHTA, CDR2 FQGNSA. CDR3 in amino acids: CASGARWTGELFF. Here the CDR3 DNA reads TGTGCCAGCGGTGCTAGATGGACCGGGGAGCTGTTTTTT.

A single count supports this clone. The genes are TRBV10-2 and TRBJ1-2, with D possibly matching TRBD1 (5 bases). Germline CDR1 and CDR2: WSHSY and SAAADI. The CDR3 is made up of 15 amino acids. With 0 bases removed from V and 4 bases from J, the gap between germline ends came to 12 bases. Written as DNA, the CDR3 is TGCGCCAGCAGTGAGTCAGGGAGCAGGGTCTATGGCTACACCTTC. It translates to CASSESGSRVYGYTF.

The CDR3 here is CAWSDGVTSYNEQFF. The CDR3 nucleotides are TGTGCCTGGAGCGACGGGGTGACCTCCTACAATGAGCAGTTCTTC. The chain joins TRBV30 to TRBJ2-1, with D maybe TRBD2 (5 bases). Germline V gives CDR1 GTSNPN, CDR2 SVGIG (reference sequence). The CDR3 is made up of 15 amino acids. Between the trimmed V and J ends, which lost 3 bases and 0 bases, there was a span of 12 bases.

In its sample, this clone was seen once. V usage is TRBV25-1 and J usage is TRBJ2-7; 7 bases are shared with TRBD2. The CDR3 sequence is 15 residues long. The ends lost 1 base at V and 3 bases at J; junction bases unmatched: 6. Germline V gene lookup returns CDR1 MGHDK and CDR2 SYGVNS. DNA for the CDR3: TGTGCCAGCAGTGAATGGGGCGGGAGAAACTACGAGCAGTACTTC. This codes for CASSEWGGRNYEQYF.

V usage is TRBV30 and J usage is TRBJ2-7; 7 positions agree with TRBD2. This CDR3 spans 14 amino acids. The germline gives CDR1 GTSNPN, CDR2 SVGIG (reference sequence). Trimming took 4 bases from V and 6 from J; bases not matched to a gene: 12. CDR3 amino acids: CAWTPGQGGSEQYF. CDR3 coding DNA: TGTGCCTGGACCCCAGGGCAGGGAGGGAGCGAGCAGTACTTC.